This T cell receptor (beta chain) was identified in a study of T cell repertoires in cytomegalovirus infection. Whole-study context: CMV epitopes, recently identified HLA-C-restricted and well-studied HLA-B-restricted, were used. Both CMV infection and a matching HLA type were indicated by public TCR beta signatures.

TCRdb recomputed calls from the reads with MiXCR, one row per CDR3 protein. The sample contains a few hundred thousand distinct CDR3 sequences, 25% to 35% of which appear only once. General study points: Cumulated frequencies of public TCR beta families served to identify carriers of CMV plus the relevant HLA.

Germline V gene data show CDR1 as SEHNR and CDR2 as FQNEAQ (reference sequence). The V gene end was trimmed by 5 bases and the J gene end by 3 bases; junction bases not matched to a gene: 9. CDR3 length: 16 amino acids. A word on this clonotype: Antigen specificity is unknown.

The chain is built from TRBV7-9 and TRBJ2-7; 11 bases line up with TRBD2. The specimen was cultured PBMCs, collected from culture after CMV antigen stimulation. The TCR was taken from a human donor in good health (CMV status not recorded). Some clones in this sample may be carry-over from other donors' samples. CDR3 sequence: CASSPQTSGIVYEQYF. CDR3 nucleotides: TGTGCCAGCAGCCCGCAGACTAGCGGGATAGTCTACGAGCAGTACTTC.